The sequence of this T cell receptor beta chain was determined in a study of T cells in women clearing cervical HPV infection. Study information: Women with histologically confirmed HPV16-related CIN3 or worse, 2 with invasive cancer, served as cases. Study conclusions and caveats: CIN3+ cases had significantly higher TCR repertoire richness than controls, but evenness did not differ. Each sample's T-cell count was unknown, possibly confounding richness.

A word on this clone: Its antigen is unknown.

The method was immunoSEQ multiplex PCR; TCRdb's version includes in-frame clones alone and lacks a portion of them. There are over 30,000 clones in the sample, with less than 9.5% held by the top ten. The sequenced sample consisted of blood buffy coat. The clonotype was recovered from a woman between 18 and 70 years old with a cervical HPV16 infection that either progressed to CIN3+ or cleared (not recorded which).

The CDR3 loop reads CSARDQGLPQHF. CDR3 DNA (partial): TGCAGTGCTAGAGATCAGGGATTACCC. The genes are TRBV20-1 and TRBJ1-5; possibly TRBD1 for D (5 bases). The read stops 3 residues short of the end of the CDR3; the missing end is completed from the germline J gene. The CDR3 has 12 residues. Germline V lookup: CDR1 DFQATT, CDR2 SNEGSKA (reference sequence).